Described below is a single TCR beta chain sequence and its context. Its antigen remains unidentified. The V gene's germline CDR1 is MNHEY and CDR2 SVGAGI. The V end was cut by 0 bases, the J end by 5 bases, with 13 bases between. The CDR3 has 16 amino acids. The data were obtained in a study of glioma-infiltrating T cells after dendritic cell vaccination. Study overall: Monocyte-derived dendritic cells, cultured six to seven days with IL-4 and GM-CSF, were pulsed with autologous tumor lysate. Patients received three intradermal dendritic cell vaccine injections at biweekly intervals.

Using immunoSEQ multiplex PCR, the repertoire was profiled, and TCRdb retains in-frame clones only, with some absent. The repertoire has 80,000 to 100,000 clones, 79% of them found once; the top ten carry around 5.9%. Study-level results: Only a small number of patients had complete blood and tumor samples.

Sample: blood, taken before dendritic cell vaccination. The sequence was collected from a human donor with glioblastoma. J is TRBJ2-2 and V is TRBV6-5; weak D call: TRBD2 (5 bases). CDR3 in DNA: TGTGCCAGCAGTTACTCGGAGCGGAGAAAGACCGGGGAGCTGTTTTTT. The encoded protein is CASSYSERRKTGELFF.